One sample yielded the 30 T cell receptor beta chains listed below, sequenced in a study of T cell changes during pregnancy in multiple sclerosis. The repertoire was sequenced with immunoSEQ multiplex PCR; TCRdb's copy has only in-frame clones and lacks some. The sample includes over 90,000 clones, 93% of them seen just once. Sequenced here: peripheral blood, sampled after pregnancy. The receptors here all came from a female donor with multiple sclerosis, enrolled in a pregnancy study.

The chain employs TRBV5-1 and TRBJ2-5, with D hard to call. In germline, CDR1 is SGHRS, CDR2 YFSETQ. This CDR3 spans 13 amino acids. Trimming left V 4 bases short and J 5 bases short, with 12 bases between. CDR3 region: CASSANTQETQYF. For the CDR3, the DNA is TGCGCCAGCAGCGCCAATACACAGGAGACCCAGTACTTC. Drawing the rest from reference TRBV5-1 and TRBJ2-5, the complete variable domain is KAGVTQTPRYLIKTRGQQVTLSCSPISGHRSVSWYQQTPGQGLQFLFEYFSETQRNKGNFPGRFSGRQFSNSRSEMNVSTLELGDSALYLCASSANTQETQYFGPGTRLLVL.

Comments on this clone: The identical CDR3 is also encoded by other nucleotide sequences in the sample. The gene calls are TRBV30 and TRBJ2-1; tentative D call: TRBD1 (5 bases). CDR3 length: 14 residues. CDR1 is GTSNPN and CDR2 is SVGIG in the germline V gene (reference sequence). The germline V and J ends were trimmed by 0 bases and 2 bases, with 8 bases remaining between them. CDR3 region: CAWSVGVPYNEQFF. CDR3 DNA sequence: TGTGCCTGGAGTGTAGGGGTCCCCTACAATGAGCAGTTCTTC.

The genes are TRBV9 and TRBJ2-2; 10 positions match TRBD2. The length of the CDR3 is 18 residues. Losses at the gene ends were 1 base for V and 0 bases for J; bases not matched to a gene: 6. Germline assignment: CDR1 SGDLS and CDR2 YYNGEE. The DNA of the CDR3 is TGTGCCAGCAGCGTATGGAATAGCGGGAGGTCGAACACCGGGGAGCTGTTTTTT. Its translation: CASSVWNSGRSNTGELFF.

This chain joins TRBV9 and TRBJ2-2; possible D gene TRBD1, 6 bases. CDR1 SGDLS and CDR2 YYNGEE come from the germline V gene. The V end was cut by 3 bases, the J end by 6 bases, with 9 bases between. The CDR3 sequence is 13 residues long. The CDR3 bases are TGTGCCAGCAGCGATGAGGGGGCCGGGGAGCTGTTTTTT. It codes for CASSDEGAGELFF.

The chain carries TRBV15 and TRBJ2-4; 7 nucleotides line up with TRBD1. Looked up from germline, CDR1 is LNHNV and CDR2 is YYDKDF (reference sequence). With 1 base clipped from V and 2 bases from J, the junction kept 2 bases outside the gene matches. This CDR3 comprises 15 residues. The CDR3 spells CATSRAGGTKNIQYF. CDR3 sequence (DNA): TGTGCCACCAGCAGAGCAGGGGGAACCAAAAACATTCAGTACTTC.

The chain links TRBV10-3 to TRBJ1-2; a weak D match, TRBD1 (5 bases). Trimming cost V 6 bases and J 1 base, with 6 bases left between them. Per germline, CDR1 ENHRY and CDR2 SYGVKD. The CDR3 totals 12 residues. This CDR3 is CAISDSNYGYTF. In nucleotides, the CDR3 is TGTGCCATCAGCGACAGTAACTATGGCTACACCTTC.

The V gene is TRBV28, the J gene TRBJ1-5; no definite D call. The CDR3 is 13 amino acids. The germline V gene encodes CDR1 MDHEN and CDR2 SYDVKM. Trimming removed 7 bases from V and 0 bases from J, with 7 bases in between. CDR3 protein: CASIPYSNQPQHF. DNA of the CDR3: TGTGCCAGCATCCCCTATAGCAATCAGCCCCAGCATTTT. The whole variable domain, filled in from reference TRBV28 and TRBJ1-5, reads DVKVTQSSRYLVKRTGEKVFLECVQDMDHENMFWYRQDPGLGLRLIYFSYDVKMKEKGDIPEGYSVSREKKERFSLILESASTNQTSMYLCASIPYSNQPQHFGDGTRLSIL.

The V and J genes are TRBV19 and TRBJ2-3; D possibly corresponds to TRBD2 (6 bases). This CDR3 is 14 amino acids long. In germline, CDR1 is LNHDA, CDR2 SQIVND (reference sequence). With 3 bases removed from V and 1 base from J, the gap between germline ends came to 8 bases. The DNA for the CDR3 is TGTGCCAGTAGTATCGGGAGCGGCACAGATACGCAGTATTTT. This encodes CASSIGSGTDTQYF.

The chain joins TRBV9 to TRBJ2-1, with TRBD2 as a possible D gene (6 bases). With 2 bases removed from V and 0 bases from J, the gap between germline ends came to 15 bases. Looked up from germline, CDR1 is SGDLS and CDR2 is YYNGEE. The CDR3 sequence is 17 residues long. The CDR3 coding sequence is TGTGCCAGCAGCGTCGATAGCGGCTACAGCTCCTACAATGAGCAGTTCTTC. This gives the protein CASSVDSGYSSYNEQFF.

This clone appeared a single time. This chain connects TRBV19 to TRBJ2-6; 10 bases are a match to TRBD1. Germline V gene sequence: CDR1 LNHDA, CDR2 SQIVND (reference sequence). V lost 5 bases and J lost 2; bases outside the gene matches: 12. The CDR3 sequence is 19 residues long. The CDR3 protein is CASSRQSRTGGTGANVLTF. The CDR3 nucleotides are TGTGCCAGTAGTCGCCAGAGCAGGACAGGGGGTACTGGGGCCAACGTCCTGACTTTC.

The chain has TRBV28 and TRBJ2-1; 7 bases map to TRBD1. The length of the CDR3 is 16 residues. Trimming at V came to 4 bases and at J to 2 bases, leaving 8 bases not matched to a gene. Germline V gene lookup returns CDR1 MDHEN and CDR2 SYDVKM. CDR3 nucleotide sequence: TGTGCCAGCAGTTCATCCGGGACAGTCCCCTACAATGAGCAGTTCTTC. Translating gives CASSSSGTVPYNEQFF.

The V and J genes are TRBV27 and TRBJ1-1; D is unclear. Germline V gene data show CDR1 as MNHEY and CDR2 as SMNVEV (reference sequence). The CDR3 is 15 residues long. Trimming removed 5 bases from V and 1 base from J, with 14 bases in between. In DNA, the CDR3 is TGTGCCAGCAGTAACCTGGGAGTGGGGAACACTGAAGCTTTCTTT. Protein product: CASSNLGVGNTEAFF.

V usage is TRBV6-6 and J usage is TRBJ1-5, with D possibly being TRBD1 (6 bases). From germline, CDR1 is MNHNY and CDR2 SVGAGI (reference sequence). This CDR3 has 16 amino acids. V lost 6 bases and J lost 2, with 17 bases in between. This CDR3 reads CASSPAGARGNQPQHF. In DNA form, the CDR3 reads TGTGCCAGCAGCCCTGCGGGGGCGCGAGGCAATCAGCCCCAGCATTTT.

Here the CDR3 reads CASSAGQGGNQPQHF. For the CDR3, the DNA is TGTGCCAGCAGCGCCGGACAGGGTGGGAATCAGCCCCAGCATTTT. The gene calls are TRBV7-9 and TRBJ1-5; TRBD1 aligns across 8 bases. Germline trimming cut 5 bases from V and 4 bases from J; bases unmatched to any gene: 7. The CDR3 is 15 residues long. The germline CDR1 and CDR2 sequences are SEHNR and FQNEAQ (reference sequence).

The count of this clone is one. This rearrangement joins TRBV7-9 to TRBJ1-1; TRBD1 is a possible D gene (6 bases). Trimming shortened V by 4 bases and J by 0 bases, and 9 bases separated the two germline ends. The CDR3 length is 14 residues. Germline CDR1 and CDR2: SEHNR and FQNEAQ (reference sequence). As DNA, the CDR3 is TGTGCCAGCAGCTGGGACACCTTGAACACTGAAGCTTTCTTT. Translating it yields CASSWDTLNTEAFF.

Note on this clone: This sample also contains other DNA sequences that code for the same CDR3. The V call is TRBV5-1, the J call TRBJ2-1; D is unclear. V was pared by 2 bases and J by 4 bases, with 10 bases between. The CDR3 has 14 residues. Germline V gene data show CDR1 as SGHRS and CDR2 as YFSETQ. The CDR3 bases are TGCGCCAGCAGCTTCGGTAACAGTTACAATGAGCAGTTCTTC. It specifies CASSFGNSYNEQFF.

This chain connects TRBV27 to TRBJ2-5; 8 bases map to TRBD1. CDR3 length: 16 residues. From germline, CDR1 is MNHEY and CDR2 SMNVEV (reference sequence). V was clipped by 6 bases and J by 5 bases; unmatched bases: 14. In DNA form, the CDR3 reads TGTGCCAGCAGGCCCTTAAACCAGGGGGCGGGGGAGACCCAGTACTTC. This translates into CASRPLNQGAGETQYF.

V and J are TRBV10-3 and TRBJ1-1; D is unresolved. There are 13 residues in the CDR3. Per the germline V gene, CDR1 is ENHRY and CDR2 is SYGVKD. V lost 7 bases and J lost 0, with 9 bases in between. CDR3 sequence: CAINGGMNTEAFF. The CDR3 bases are TGTGCCATCAATGGAGGGATGAACACTGAAGCTTTCTTT.

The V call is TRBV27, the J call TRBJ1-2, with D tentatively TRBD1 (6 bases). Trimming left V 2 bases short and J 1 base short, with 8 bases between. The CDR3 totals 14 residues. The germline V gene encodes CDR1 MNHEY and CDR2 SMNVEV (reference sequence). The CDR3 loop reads CASSLRGINYGYTF. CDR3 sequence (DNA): TGTGCCAGCAGTTTAAGGGGGATTAACTATGGCTACACCTTC.

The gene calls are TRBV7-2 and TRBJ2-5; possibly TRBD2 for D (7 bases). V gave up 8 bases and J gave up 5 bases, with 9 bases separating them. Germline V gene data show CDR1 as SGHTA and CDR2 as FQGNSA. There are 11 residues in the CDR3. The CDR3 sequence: CASGRGETQYF. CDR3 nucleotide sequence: TGTGCCAGCGGGAGGGGGGAGACCCAGTACTTC. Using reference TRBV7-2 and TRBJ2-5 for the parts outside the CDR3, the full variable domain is GAGVSQSPSNKVTEKGKDVELRCDPISGHTALYWYRQSLGQGLEFLIYFQGNSAPDKSGLPSDRFSAERTGGSVSTLTIQRTQQEDSAVYLCASGRGETQYFGPGTRLLVL.

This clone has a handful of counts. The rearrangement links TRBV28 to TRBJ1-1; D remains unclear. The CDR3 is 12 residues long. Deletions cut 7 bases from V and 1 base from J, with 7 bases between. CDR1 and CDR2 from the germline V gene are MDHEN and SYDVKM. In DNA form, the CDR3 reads TGTGCCAGCAAATTCGGGAACACTGAAGCTTTCTTT. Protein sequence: CASKFGNTEAFF. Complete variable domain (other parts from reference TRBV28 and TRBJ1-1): DVKVTQSSRYLVKRTGEKVFLECVQDMDHENMFWYRQDPGLGLRLIYFSYDVKMKEKGDIPEGYSVSREKKERFSLILESASTNQTSMYLCASKFGNTEAFFGQGTRLTVV.

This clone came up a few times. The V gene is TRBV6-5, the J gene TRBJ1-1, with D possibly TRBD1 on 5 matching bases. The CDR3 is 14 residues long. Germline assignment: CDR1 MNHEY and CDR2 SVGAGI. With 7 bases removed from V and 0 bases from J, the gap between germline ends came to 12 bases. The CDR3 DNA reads TGTGCCAGCAAGCGCGGGGGGATGAACACTGAAGCTTTCTTT. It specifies CASKRGGMNTEAFF.

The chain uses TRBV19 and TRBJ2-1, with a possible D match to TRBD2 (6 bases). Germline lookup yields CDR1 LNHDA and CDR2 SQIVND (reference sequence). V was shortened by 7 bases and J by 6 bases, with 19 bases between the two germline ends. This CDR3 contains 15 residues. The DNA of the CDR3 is TGTGCCAGTACCCCTAGCTCGGCGGGAAGCAATGAGCAGTTCTTC. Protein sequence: CASTPSSAGSNEQFF.

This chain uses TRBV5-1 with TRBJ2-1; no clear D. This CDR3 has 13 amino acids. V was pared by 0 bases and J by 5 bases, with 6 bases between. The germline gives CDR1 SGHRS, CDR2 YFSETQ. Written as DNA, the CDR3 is TGCGCCAGCAGCTTGGTACTTGACAATGAGCAGTTCTTC. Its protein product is CASSLVLDNEQFF.

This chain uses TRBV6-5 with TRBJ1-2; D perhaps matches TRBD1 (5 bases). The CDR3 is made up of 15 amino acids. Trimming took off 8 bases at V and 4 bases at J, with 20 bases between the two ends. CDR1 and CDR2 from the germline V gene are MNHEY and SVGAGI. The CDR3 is CASWKSGAVGYGYTF. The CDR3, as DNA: TGTGCCAGCTGGAAAAGTGGGGCGGTAGGCTATGGCTACACCTTC.

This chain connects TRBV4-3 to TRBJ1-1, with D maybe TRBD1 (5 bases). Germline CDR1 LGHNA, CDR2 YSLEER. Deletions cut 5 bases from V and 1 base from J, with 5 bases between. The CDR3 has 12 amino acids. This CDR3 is CASSRGNTEAFF. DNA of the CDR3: TGCGCCAGCAGCAGGGGGAACACTGAAGCTTTCTTT.

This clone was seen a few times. CDR3 in DNA: TGTGCCAGTTCGGCAGGGGCGAACACCGGGGAGCTGTTTTTT. This translates into CASSAGANTGELFF. The rearrangement joins TRBV19 to TRBJ2-2; D is perhaps TRBD1 (6 bases). Germline V gene sequence: CDR1 LNHDA, CDR2 SQIVND (reference sequence). The V and J ends lost 8 bases and 0 bases respectively, with 10 bases between them. CDR3 length equals 14 residues.

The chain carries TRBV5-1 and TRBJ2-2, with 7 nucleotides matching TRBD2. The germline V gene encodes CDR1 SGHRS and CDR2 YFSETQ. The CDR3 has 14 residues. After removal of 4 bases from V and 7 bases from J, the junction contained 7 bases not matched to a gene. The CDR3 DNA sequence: TGCGCCAGCAGCACAGGACTAGAGGTCGGGGAGCTGTTTTTT. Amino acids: CASSTGLEVGELFF.

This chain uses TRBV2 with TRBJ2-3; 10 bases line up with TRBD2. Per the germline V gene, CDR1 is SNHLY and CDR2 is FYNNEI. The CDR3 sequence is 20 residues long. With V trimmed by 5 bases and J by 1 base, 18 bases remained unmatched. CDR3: CASSPGAGSGTSDRTDTQYF. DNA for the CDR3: TGTGCCAGCAGTCCGGGCGCAGGCTCCGGGACTAGCGACCGCACAGATACGCAGTATTTT.

The CDR3 sequence: CASSPFRGLAGGHNSDTQYF. The CDR3 coding sequence is TGTGCCAGCAGCCCCTTCCGGGGGCTAGCGGGAGGACATAACTCAGATACGCAGTATTTT. The rearrangement joins TRBV13 to TRBJ2-3; 11 nucleotides align to TRBD2. The CDR3 has 20 amino acids. Trimming cost V 5 bases and J 4 bases; bases outside gene matches: 20. The germline V gene encodes CDR1 PRHDT and CDR2 FYEKMQ (reference sequence).